This T cell receptor beta chain was documented in a study of vaccination and CD4 T cells after COVID-19. The V and J ends lost 6 bases and 0 bases, in that order; junction bases with no gene match: 8. The V gene's germline CDR1 is MNHNS and CDR2 SASEGT. CDR3 size: 16 residues. This clonotype was seen only a few times. Its antigen is as yet unknown. Treatment described: roughly 10-day PBMC culture with coronavirus spike peptide pools or control peptides (ViraFEST assay). The study sequenced cultured CD4+ T cell DNA using the Oncomine TCR Beta short-read assay. Using its own MiXCR run on the PCR reads, TCRdb lists one record per CDR3 protein. The sample carries about 12,000 distinct CDR3 sequences, roughly a third recorded once.

The sequences come from CD4+ T cells from blood, cultured in vitro, collected before SARS-CoV-2 vaccination. The sequence came from a human donor who received a COVID-19 vaccine. The chain has TRBV6-1 and TRBJ1-5, with 7 nucleotides matching TRBD1. The CDR3 sequence: CASRATGFYSNQPQHF. CDR3 coding DNA: TGTGCCAGCAGGGCGACAGGGTTCTATAGCAATCAGCCCCAGCATTTT.